The source of this T cell receptor (beta chain) is a study of naive and memory T cell subsets. Overall study findings and caveats: There was no ground truth to check naive and memory subset results.

Cells stained for CD3, CD4, CD8, CD45RA and CD27 were sorted into four subsets. CDR3 length equals 14 residues. The V gene end was trimmed by 1 base and the J gene end by 5 bases; junction bases not matched to a gene: 3. Germline lookup yields CDR1 SNHLY and CDR2 FYNNEI. This clonotype came up many times. The antigen is undetermined. An equimolar mix of two oligonucleotides served as the beta constant-region primer for TRBC1 and TRBC2. TCRdb reprocessed the UMI-ligation and nested PCR reads via MiXCR and lists one record per CDR3 protein. The sample records tens of thousands of distinct CDR3 sequences, approximately 12% being singletons.

The sequenced sample consisted of effector memory CD4+ T cells from blood. Subset given: effector memory, CD45RA- CD27-. The chain links TRBV2 to TRBJ2-3, with TRBD2 matching 7 bases. The origin of this receptor is a human donor in good health. CDR3 nucleotides: TGTGCCAGCAGTGAAGGACCGGGGGGAGATACGCAGTATTTT. Its protein is CASSEGPGGDTQYF.